These T cell receptor beta chains were read from a single sample in a study of blood T cell repertoires in COVID-19. Only in-frame clones appear in the TCRdb table, and some are missing; sequencing was by immunoSEQ multiplex PCR. Of around 280,000 clones in the sample, nearly 90% are singletons; the top ten hold approximately 1.5%. Sequences were obtained from PBMCs or T cells enriched from blood (not recorded which). The receptors were sampled from a woman aged 18-29 years with acute COVID-19. CDR3s include the opening cysteine and the closing phenylalanine or tryptophan. The D gene is left open where the match is weak. A row's size may be missing; if present it is once, few, many or a size class.

j_gene,v_gene,d_gene,abundance,CDR3nt,CDR3aa
TRBJ1-5,TRBV15,-,-,TGTGCCACCAGCAGAGATGGGGGGCAGCCCCAGCATTTT,CATSRDGGQPQHF
TRBJ2-7,TRBV2,TRBD1,-,TGTGCCAGCAGGGAAGACAGGGCACCCTACGAGCAGTACTTC,CASREDRAPYEQYF
TRBJ2-3,TRBV7-8,-,once,TGTGCCAGCAGCTTATTGGTCCAGGGTACAGATACGCAGTATTTT,CASSLLVQGTDTQYF
TRBJ1-1,TRBV18,TRBD1,-,TGTGCCAGCTCACCGGGACAGGCCTCTACGAACACTGAAGCTTTCTTT,CASSPGQASTNTEAFF
TRBJ1-1,TRBV15,-,once,TGTGCCACCAGCAGAGGCAGGTCTACGAACACTGAAGCTTTCTTT,CATSRGRSTNTEAFF
TRBJ2-7,TRBV6-6,TRBD2,-,TGTGCCAGCAGAGGACTAGCGGGAGCATACGAGCAGTACTTC,CASRGLAGAYEQYF
TRBJ2-7,TRBV27,TRBD2,many,TGTGCCAGCGCATACCTAGCGGGAGGGCTATACGAGCAGTACTTC,CASAYLAGGLYEQYF
TRBJ2-7,TRBV5-4,TRBD2,-,TGTGCCAGCAGCCTAGATACTAGCGGGAGTCGTCGGGAGCAGTACTTC,CASSLDTSGSRREQYF
TRBJ2-7,TRBV10-3,TRBD2,-,TGTGCCATCAGCAAAACCGGGACTAGCGGGAGGGCCGGGGAGCAGTACTTC,CAISKTGTSGRAGEQYF
TRBJ2-7,TRBV12-5,-,-,TGTGCTAGTGGCACTTCAACCTACGAGCAGTACTTC,CASGTSTYEQYF
TRBJ2-4,TRBV11-2,TRBD2,-,TGTGCCAGCGGGTCGAGGAGCGGGAGCGGGTCCCCGTACTTC,CASGSRSGSGSPYF
TRBJ1-2,TRBV3-1/TRBV3-2,-,few,TGTGCCAGCAGCCAAGAGGCAGGTAACTATGGCTACACCTTC,CASSQEAGNYGYTF
TRBJ2-6,TRBV7-9,TRBD2,-,TGTGCCAGCAGCCCGACTAGCGGGAGCTCTGGGGCCAACGTCCTGACTTTC,CASSPTSGSSGANVLTF
TRBJ2-6,TRBV4-1,-,-,TGCGCCAGCAGCCATGTACCCGGTGCGTCCGGGGCCAACGTCCTGACTTTC,CASSHVPGASGANVLTF
TRBJ2-3,TRBV4-3,-,-,TGCGCCAGCAGCCCCGGGGTGAGCACAGATACGCAGTATTTT,CASSPGVSTDTQYF
TRBJ2-5,TRBV11-2,-,-,TGTGCCAGCAGCTTAGTGGGGCTACAAGAGACCCAGTACTTC,CASSLVGLQETQYF
TRBJ1-6,TRBV18,-,-,TGTGCCAGCTCAACCGCGGATAATTCACCCCTCCACTTT,CASSTADNSPLHF
TRBJ2-1,TRBV6-5,TRBD2,-,TGTGCCAGCAGGCGCCGACTAGCGGGAGTAAATGAGCAGTTCTTC,CASRRRLAGVNEQFF
TRBJ1-5,TRBV2,-,-,TGTGCCAGCAGCGAGGTATCGGTTCAGCCCCAGCATTTT,CASSEVSVQPQHF
TRBJ2-7,TRBV4-3,TRBD1,-,TGCGCCAGCAGCCAAGATCTTAGGGGGCCCTACGAGCAGTACTTC,CASSQDLRGPYEQYF
TRBJ2-2,TRBV7-9,-,-,TGTGCCAGCAGCTGGGCGGGGCCGGGCACCGGGGAGCTGTTTTTT,CASSWAGPGTGELFF
TRBJ2-7,TRBV28,-,few,TGTGCCAGCAGTTTATTGGCTAGCGCCTACGAGCAGTACTTC,CASSLLASAYEQYF
TRBJ1-5,TRBV6-2/TRBV6-3,-,-,TGTGCCAGCAGCAATGCCAGGGGAAGCAATCAGCCCCAGCATTTT,CASSNARGSNQPQHF
TRBJ1-5,TRBV7-9,-,-,TGTGCCAGCAGCCGAGACAGCTACAATCAGCCCCAGCATTTT,CASSRDSYNQPQHF
TRBJ2-7,TRBV7-9,-,once,TGTGCCAGCAGCTCCTTCCCCCGGGATACCTACGAGCAGTACTTC,CASSSFPRDTYEQYF
TRBJ1-1,TRBV7-3,-,-,TGTGCCAGCAGCTCCGGCCCGTCCGGGAGTGAAGCTTTCTTT,CASSSGPSGSEAFF
TRBJ1-1,TRBV29-1,-,-,TGCAGCGTTGGACAGCCCGGCGAGGCAGCTGAAGCTTTCTTT,CSVGQPGEAAEAFF
TRBJ1-3,TRBV10-2,-,few,TGCGCCACCTGGACACCCTTCTCTGGAAACACCATATATTTT,CATWTPFSGNTIYF
TRBJ2-5,TRBV18,-,once,TGTGCCAGCTCATCAGGGTCCCAAGAGACCCAGTACTTC,CASSSGSQETQYF
TRBJ1-1,TRBV10-2,-,-,TGCGCCAGCAGTCCCCGACAGACGAACACTGAAGCTTTCTTT,CASSPRQTNTEAFF
TRBJ2-1,TRBV5-1,TRBD2,-,TGCGCCAGCAGCCTCGGACTAGCTGGTAACGAGCAGTTCTTC,CASSLGLAGNEQFF
TRBJ2-5,TRBV18,-,-,TGTGCCAGCTCACCCCCGACCGGGTACTGGACCCAGTACTTC,CASSPPTGYWTQYF
TRBJ2-2,TRBV3-1/TRBV3-2,TRBD2,once,TGTGCCAGCACCGGGACTACGGCGTACACCGGGGAGCTGTTTTTT,CASTGTTAYTGELFF
TRBJ2-3,TRBV4-3,-,-,TGCGCCAGCAGCCAAGACAGGCACAGCACAGATACGCAGTATTTT,CASSQDRHSTDTQYF
TRBJ2-7,TRBV7-2,TRBD2,-,TGTGCCAGCAGCCAGCTCCCGGGACTAGGTTACGAGCAGTACTTC,CASSQLPGLGYEQYF
TRBJ2-1,TRBV29-1,TRBD2,-,TGCAGCGTTGAAGGGGGGGACTACCGAAAAAACAATGAGCAGTTCTTC,CSVEGGDYRKNNEQFF
TRBJ2-1,TRBV7-9,-,-,TGTGCCAGCAGTCTCTCAGGTCCGGGGGATGAGCAGTTCTTC,CASSLSGPGDEQFF
TRBJ1-2,TRBV15,TRBD1,-,TGTGCCACCAGCAGCAGCCCAACCGGACAGGGGGTGTATGGCTACACCTTC,CATSSSPTGQGVYGYTF
TRBJ1-5,TRBV6-5,TRBD1,-,TGTGCCAGCAGGATAGGGACAGGGGTGAATCAGCCCCAGCATTTT,CASRIGTGVNQPQHF
TRBJ2-7,TRBV27,-,-,TGTGCCAGCAGTTTAAAGGGAGCCACCTCCTACGAGCAGTACTTC,CASSLKGATSYEQYF
TRBJ2-3,TRBV7-2,-,-,TGTGCCAGCAGCTTAGGATCCGGCGGGGTAACAGATACGCAGTATTTT,CASSLGSGGVTDTQYF
TRBJ2-7,TRBV12-1,-,-,TGTGCCAGCAGCTTTGCGCTTCTAGCGGAGTCATTGAACGAGCAGTACTTC,CASSFALLAESLNEQYF
TRBJ1-3,TRBV29-1,-,-,TGCAGCGTCGTTACAGGGTATTCTGGAAACACCATATATTTT,CSVVTGYSGNTIYF